These 29 T cell receptor beta chains came from one sample sequenced in a study of T cell changes during pregnancy in multiple sclerosis. The table came from immunoSEQ multiplex PCR; TCRdb's copy has only in-frame clones and leaves some out. The table has 40,000 to 55,000 clones, about 93% seen once. The source material was CD4+ T cells from peripheral blood mononuclear cells, sampled after pregnancy. The receptors were sampled from a female donor in good health, enrolled as a control in a pregnancy study.

This clone was counted only a few times. This chain joins TRBV19 and TRBJ2-1; D is uncertain. This CDR3 contains 14 residues. In germline, CDR1 is LNHDA, CDR2 SQIVND (reference sequence). The V and J ends lost 1 base and 4 bases respectively, with 8 bases between them. The CDR3 region is CASSIVAAYNEQFF. In nucleotides, the CDR3 is TGTGCCAGTAGTATAGTAGCAGCATACAATGAGCAGTTCTTC.

The V call is TRBV10-3, the J call TRBJ1-6; D remains unclear. V lost 8 bases, J lost 8 bases, and 16 bases lay in between. The V gene's germline CDR1 is ENHRY and CDR2 SYGVKD. The CDR3 runs to 14 residues. For the CDR3, the DNA is TGTGCCATCGGCGGGTCCCTCGCCGATTCACCCCTCCACTTT. It codes for CAIGGSLADSPLHF.

In regard to this clone: Sequence at one end of the junction differs from germline and may be a read error. The chain joins TRBV7-7 to TRBJ2-5, with D possibly TRBD1 on 5 matching bases. The CDR3 loop spans 16 amino acids. CDR1 and CDR2 (germline): SSHAT, FNYEAQ (reference sequence). CDR3 sequence reads: CASSLNSVGPRETQYF. The CDR3 coding sequence is TGTGCTAGCAGCCTTAATTCAGTGGGGCCGAGAGAGACCCAGTACTTC. Full variable domain (remainder filled in from reference TRBV7-7 and TRBJ2-5): GAGVSQSPRYKVTKRGQDVTLRCDPISSHATLYWYQQALGQGPEFLTYFNYEAQPDKSGLPSDRFSAERPEGSISTLTIQRTEQRDSAMYRCASSLNSVGPRETQYFGPGTRLLVL.

The chain combines TRBV5-4 with TRBJ2-7; 8 bases line up with TRBD2. With V trimmed by 1 base and J by 10 bases, 7 bases remained unmatched. The length of the CDR3 is 13 residues. Germline V gene sequence: CDR1 SGHNT, CDR2 YYREEE (reference sequence). The CDR3 DNA follows: TGTGCCAGCAGCTTGCTCGGGGGGGGAGTCCAGTACTTC. This gives the protein CASSLLGGGVQYF. The full variable domain, in which reference TRBV5-4 and TRBJ2-7 provide the parts outside the CDR3, is ETGVTQSPTHLIKTRGQQVTLRCSSQSGHNTVSWYQQALGQGPQFIFQYYREEENGRGNFPPRFSGLQFPNYSSELNVNALELDDSALYLCASSLLGGGVQYFGPGTRLTVT.

The gene calls are TRBV6-1 and TRBJ1-1, with D unclear. The CDR3 covers 15 residues. The V and J ends lost 1 base and 6 bases respectively, with 15 bases between them. CDR1 MNHNS and CDR2 SASEGT come from the germline V gene. The DNA of the CDR3 is TGTGCCAGCAGTGAAGTGTTTGCCCAGGTGGCTGAAGCTTTCTTT. It specifies CASSEVFAQVAEAFF.

The CDR3 here is CASSVGLAGGPETQYF. CDR3 DNA: TGTGCCAGCAGCGTAGGACTAGCGGGGGGGCCGGAGACCCAGTACTTC. The gene calls are TRBV9 and TRBJ2-5, with 14 bases aligning to TRBD2. CDR1 is SGDLS, CDR2 YYNGEE, per germline. With 0 bases clipped from V and 5 bases from J, the junction kept 3 bases outside the gene matches. The CDR3 covers 16 residues.

The CDR3 loop reads CASSQTRRRNSGGYNEQFF. The DNA of the CDR3 is TGTGCCAGCAGCCAGACCAGGAGACGAAATAGCGGGGGGTACAATGAGCAGTTCTTC. The genes are TRBV7-8 and TRBJ2-1; the match to TRBD2 covers 10 bases. The CDR3 is made up of 19 amino acids. V dropped 5 bases and J dropped 4; count of bases not matched to a gene: 17. CDR1 SGHVS and CDR2 FQNEAQ come from the germline V gene.

The gene calls are TRBV6-1 and TRBJ1-6; a weak D match, TRBD1 (5 bases). From germline, CDR1 is MNHNS and CDR2 SASEGT. Deletions cut 2 bases from V and 7 bases from J, with 12 bases between. The CDR3 is made up of 15 amino acids. CDR3 amino acids: CASSEQGVRNSPLHF. CDR3 DNA: TGTGCCAGCAGTGAACAGGGTGTAAGGAATTCACCCCTCCACTTT.

CDR3 sequence reads: CASSPLSYEQYF. The DNA of the CDR3 is TGTGCCAGCTCACCGCTCTCCTACGAGCAGTACTTC. The chain recombines TRBV18 with TRBJ2-5, with unresolved D. Near its end, the DNA agrees better with TRBJ2-7, so the J call may be wrong. From germline, CDR1 is KGHSH and CDR2 LQKENI. The CDR3 is 12 residues long.

This clone was seen once. This chain joins TRBV11-2 and TRBJ1-2; possibly TRBD1 for D (6 bases). The CDR3 consists of 14 residues. Germline assignment: CDR1 SGHAT and CDR2 FQNNGV. Trimming shortened V by 5 bases and J by 4 bases, and 14 bases separated the two germline ends. The CDR3 DNA sequence: TGTGCCAGCAGCCCCGGACAGTTCGTCTATGGCTACACCTTC. Protein sequence: CASSPGQFVYGYTF.

V usage is TRBV11-2 and J usage is TRBJ1-1, with D unresolved. The CDR3 is 13 residues long. Trimming removed 1 base from V and 4 bases from J, with 7 bases in between. CDR1 and CDR2 (germline): SGHAT, FQNNGV. The CDR3 sequence: CASSLVRGTEAFF. In nucleotides, the CDR3 is TGTGCCAGCAGCTTAGTCCGGGGCACTGAAGCTTTCTTT.

The V and J genes are TRBV5-4 and TRBJ2-1; 8 bases are shared with TRBD2. This CDR3 is 14 amino acids long. CDR1 and CDR2 (germline): SGHNT, YYREEE (reference sequence). The V segment lost 4 bases and the J segment 0 bases; nucleotides outside the gene matches: 0. CDR3 in amino acids: CASSSGSSYNEQFF. DNA of the CDR3: TGTGCCAGCAGCAGCGGGAGCTCCTACAATGAGCAGTTCTTC.

This chain connects TRBV6-5 to TRBJ2-7; D may be TRBD2 (5 bases). The CDR3 spans 14 residues. V gave up 6 bases and J gave up 3 bases, with 15 bases separating them. Germline CDR1 is MNHEY and CDR2 is SVGAGI. Here the CDR3 DNA reads TGTGCCAGCAGCCCCGAAGACGGGAACTACGAGCAGTACTTC. As protein: CASSPEDGNYEQYF.

This chain connects TRBV6-6 to TRBJ1-6, with D perhaps TRBD1 (5 bases). The CDR3 runs 12 residues. Germline V CDR1 and CDR2: MNHNY, SVGAGI (reference sequence). Between the trimmed V and J ends, which lost 11 bases and 7 bases, there was a span of 12 bases. The CDR3 spells CASGTENSPLHF. CDR3 bases: TGTGCCTCCGGGACTGAGAATTCACCCCTCCACTTT.

The CDR3 region has the DNA TGCGCCAGCAGTGAGTCGTCGGGGGGGCTAGAGACCCAGTACTTC. Its translation: CASSESSGGLETQYF. This sequence joins TRBV10-1 and TRBJ2-5, with 8 positions matching TRBD2. Losses at the gene ends were 0 bases for V and 4 bases for J; bases not matched to a gene: 4. Germline V gene lookup returns CDR1 WNHNN and CDR2 SYGVQD (reference sequence). This CDR3 is built from 15 residues.

The chain has TRBV10-3 and TRBJ2-1, with 14 bases lining up with TRBD2. This CDR3 contains 16 residues. The V gene end was trimmed by 6 bases and the J gene end by 5 bases; junction bases not matched to a gene: 6. Germline CDR1 and CDR2: ENHRY and SYGVKD. The CDR3 region has the DNA TGTGCCATCAGCAAGACTAGCGGGGGGGCAAACAATGAGCAGTTCTTC. Residues: CAISKTSGGANNEQFF.

This chain links TRBV15 with TRBJ2-1; perhaps TRBD2 as D (6 bases). This CDR3 has 15 residues. Deletions cut 3 bases from V and 7 bases from J, with 16 bases between. From germline, CDR1 is LNHNV and CDR2 YYDKDF (reference sequence). The CDR3 reads CATSRGLRDRNEQFF. The DNA of the CDR3 is TGTGCCACCAGCAGGGGACTCCGGGACCGAAATGAGCAGTTCTTC.

Only one count was recorded for this clone. The CDR3 region is CASSWGSGGGEQYF. CDR3 in DNA: TGTGCCAGCAGCTGGGGTAGCGGGGGGGGCGAGCAGTACTTC. The chain links TRBV7-9 to TRBJ2-7; TRBD2 agrees at 11 bases. CDR1 is SEHNR and CDR2 is FQNEAQ in the germline V gene (reference sequence). The CDR3 loop spans 14 amino acids. Germline trimming cut 4 bases from V and 6 bases from J; bases unmatched to any gene: 5.

The chain carries TRBV7-6 and TRBJ2-5; perhaps TRBD1 as D (5 bases). Germline CDR1 reads SGHVS; CDR2 reads FNYEAQ. The CDR3 loop spans 12 amino acids. Trimming removed 5 bases at V and 7 bases at J, with 11 bases between. The CDR3 DNA sequence: TGTGCCAGCAGCCCACATGGGGCGACCCAGTACTTC. Its translation is CASSPHGATQYF.

The chain uses TRBV7-9 and TRBJ1-4, with TRBD1 matching 7 bases. Unmatched junction bases numbered 5, after V lost 5 bases and J lost 8 bases. The germline CDR1 and CDR2 sequences are SEHNR and FQNEAQ (reference sequence). The CDR3 sequence is 13 residues long. The CDR3 protein is CASSKQGWEKLFF. The CDR3 nucleotides are TGTGCCAGCAGCAAACAGGGGTGGGAAAAACTGTTTTTT.

The chain couples TRBV5-5 to TRBJ2-7, with D possibly being TRBD2 (6 bases). Trimming took 3 bases from V and 2 from J, leaving 18 bases between them. Germline assignment: CDR1 SGHKS and CDR2 YYEKEE (reference sequence). This CDR3 has 16 amino acids. The CDR3 nucleotides read TGTGCCAGCAGCTCCCGAGTAGGAGGGACGACCTACGAGCAGTACTTC. Its protein is CASSSRVGGTTYEQYF.

The V and J genes are TRBV11-2 and TRBJ2-6; tentative D call: TRBD1 (5 bases). Trimming pared 5 bases from V and 2 bases from J, leaving 16 bases between. The length of the CDR3 is 17 residues. Germline CDR1 and CDR2: SGHAT and FQNNGV. The DNA for the CDR3 is TGTGCCAGCAGCATCCAGACAGTTTTAACTGGGGCCAACGTCCTGACTTTC. This gives the protein CASSIQTVLTGANVLTF.

The chain couples TRBV5-4 to TRBJ2-2; D call uncertain. Trimming shortened V by 1 base and J by 7 bases, and 20 bases separated the two germline ends. The CDR3 consists of 17 residues. In germline, CDR1 is SGHNT, CDR2 YYREEE (reference sequence). The CDR3 reads CASSLRVLGLGGGELFF. CDR3 DNA sequence: TGTGCCAGCAGCTTGCGGGTTCTAGGTCTCGGTGGCGGGGAGCTGTTTTTT.

The chain uses TRBV5-1 and TRBJ2-7, with 11 bases lining up with TRBD1. This CDR3 spans 13 amino acids. V gave up 5 bases and J gave up 6 bases; unmatched junction bases: 4. CDR1 and CDR2 from the germline V gene are SGHRS and YFSETQ. The CDR3 loop is CASSGTGGGEQYF. The CDR3 coding sequence is TGCGCCAGCAGTGGGACAGGGGGAGGCGAGCAGTACTTC.

About this clone: Relative to the germline gene, one junction end is altered; a read error may explain this. The chain recombines TRBV10-3 with TRBJ1-5; D gene unclear. The CDR3 covers 17 residues. Germline values: CDR1 ENHRY, CDR2 SYGVKD. DNA for the CDR3: TGTGCCATAAGTGTGGCATTTACCCCCAATAGCAATCAGCCCCAGCATTTT. Protein: CAISVAFTPNSNQPQHF.

V gene TRBV6-5 combines with J gene TRBJ1-6, with D uncertain. The CDR3 runs 15 residues. Germline V gene sequence: CDR1 MNHEY, CDR2 SVGAGI. Trimming pared 2 bases from V and 7 bases from J, leaving 12 bases between. The CDR3 nucleotides are TGTGCCAGCAGTTACGACACCCCCCCGAATTCACCCCTCCACTTT. It specifies CASSYDTPPNSPLHF.

The chain has TRBV18 and TRBJ2-7; 8 bases match TRBD2. V trimming: 1 base; J trimming: 5 bases; junction bases outside the gene matches: 13. Germline-derived CDR1 and CDR2 are KGHSH and LQKENI. This CDR3 region has 17 residues. The CDR3 bases are TGTGCCAGCTCACCACAAAACAGCGGGGGCGGGTTTCACGAGCAGTACTTC. Its protein is CASSPQNSGGGFHEQYF.

This chain joins TRBV27 and TRBJ1-2; no reliable D call. The V and J ends lost 7 bases and 1 base respectively, with 16 bases between them. Germline V gives CDR1 MNHEY, CDR2 SMNVEV (reference sequence). The length of the CDR3 is 15 residues. The CDR3 reads CASTSTASFNYGYTF. CDR3 sequence (DNA): TGTGCCAGCACCTCCACCGCGAGCTTTAACTATGGCTACACCTTC.

The J gene is TRBJ1-6, the V gene TRBV7-6; unclear D gene. The CDR3 has 14 amino acids. The V gene lost 4 bases and the J gene lost 0 bases, with 4 bases spanning the gap. The germline V gene has CDR1 SGHVS and CDR2 FNYEAQ. CDR3 loop: CASSSYSYNSPLHF. Written as DNA, the CDR3 is TGTGCCAGCAGCTCTTACTCCTATAATTCACCCCTCCACTTT.